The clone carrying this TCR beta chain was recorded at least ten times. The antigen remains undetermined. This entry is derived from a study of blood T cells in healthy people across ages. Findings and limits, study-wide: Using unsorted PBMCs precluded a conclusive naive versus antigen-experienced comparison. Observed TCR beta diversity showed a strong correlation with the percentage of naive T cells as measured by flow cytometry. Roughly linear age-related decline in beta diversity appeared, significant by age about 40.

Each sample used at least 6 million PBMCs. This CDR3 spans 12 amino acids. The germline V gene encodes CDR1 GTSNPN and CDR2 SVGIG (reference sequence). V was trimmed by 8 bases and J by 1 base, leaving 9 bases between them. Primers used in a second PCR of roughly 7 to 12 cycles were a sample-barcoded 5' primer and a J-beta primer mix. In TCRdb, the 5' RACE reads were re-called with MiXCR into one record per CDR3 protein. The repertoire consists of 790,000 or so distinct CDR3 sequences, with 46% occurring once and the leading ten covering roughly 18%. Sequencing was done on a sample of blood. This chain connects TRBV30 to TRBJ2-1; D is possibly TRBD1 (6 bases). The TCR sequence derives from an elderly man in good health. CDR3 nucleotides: TGTGCCCTACAGGGATCCTACAATGAGCAGTTCTTC. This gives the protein CALQGSYNEQFF.